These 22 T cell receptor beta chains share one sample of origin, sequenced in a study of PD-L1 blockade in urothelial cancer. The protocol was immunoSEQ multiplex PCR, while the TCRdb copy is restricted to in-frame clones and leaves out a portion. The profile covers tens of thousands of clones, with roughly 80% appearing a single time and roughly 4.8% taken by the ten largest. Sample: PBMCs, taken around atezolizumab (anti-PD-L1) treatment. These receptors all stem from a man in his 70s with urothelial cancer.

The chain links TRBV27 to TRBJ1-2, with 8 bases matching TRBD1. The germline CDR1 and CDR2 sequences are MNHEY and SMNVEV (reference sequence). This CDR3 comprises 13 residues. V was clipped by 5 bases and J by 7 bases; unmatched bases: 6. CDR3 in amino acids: CASSHGQGGGYTF. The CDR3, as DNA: TGTGCCAGCAGTCACGGACAGGGCGGTGGCTACACCTTC.

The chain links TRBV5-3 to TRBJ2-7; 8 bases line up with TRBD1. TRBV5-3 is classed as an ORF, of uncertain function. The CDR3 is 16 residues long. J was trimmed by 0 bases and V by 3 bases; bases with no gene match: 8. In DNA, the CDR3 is TGTGCCAGAAGCTCTCCCGGGACAGGAGACTCCTACGAGCAGTACTTC. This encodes CARSSPGTGDSYEQYF.

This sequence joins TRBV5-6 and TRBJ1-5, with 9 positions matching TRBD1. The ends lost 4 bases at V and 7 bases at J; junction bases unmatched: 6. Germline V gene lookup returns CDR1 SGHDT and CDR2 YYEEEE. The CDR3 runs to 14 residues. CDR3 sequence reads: CASSPGQGLQPQHF. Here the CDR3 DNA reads TGTGCCAGCAGCCCGGGACAGGGTTTACAGCCCCAGCATTTT. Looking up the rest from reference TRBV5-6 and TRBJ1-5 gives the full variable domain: DAGVTQSPTHLIKTRGQQVTLRCSPKSGHDTVSWYQQALGQGPQFIFQYYEEEERQRGNFPDRFSGHQFPNYSSELNVNALLLGDSALYLCASSPGQGLQPQHFGDGTRLSIL.

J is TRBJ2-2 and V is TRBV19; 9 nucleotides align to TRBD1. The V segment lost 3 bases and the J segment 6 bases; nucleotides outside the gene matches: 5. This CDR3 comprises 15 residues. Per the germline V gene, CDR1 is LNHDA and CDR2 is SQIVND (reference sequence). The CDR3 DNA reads TGTGCCAGTAGTATCGACAGGGGGGTCGCCGGGGAGCTGTTTTTT. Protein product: CASSIDRGVAGELFF.

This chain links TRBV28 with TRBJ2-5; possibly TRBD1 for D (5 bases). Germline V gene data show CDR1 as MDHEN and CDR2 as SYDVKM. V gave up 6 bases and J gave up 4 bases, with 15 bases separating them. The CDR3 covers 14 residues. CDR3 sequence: CASRLGRPGETQYF. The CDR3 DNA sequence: TGTGCCAGCAGGCTGGGGCGGCCGGGAGAGACCCAGTACTTC.

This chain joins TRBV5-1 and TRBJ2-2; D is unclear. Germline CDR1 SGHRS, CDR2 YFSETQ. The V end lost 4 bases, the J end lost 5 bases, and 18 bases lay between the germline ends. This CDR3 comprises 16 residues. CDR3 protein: CASSPFSPDETGELFF. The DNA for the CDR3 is TGCGCCAGCAGCCCATTTAGCCCCGATGAGACCGGGGAGCTGTTTTTT.

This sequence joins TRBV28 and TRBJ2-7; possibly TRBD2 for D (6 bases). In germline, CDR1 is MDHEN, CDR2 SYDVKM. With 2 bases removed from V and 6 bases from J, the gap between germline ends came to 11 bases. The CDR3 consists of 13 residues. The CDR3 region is CASSLRGSAEQYF. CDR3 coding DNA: TGTGCCAGCAGTTTACGGGGGAGTGCCGAGCAGTACTTC.

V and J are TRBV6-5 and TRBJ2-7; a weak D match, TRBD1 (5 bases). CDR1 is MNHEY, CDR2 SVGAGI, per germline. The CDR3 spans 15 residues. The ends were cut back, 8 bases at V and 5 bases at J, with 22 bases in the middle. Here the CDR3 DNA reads TGTGCCAGCTCTAGGGGTCACGGGCTAGGTAACGAGCAGTACTTC. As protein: CASSRGHGLGNEQYF.

The CDR3 here is CASSLSATSTDTQYF. In nucleotides, the CDR3 is TGTGCCAGCAGCTTAAGCGCAACTAGCACAGATACGCAGTATTTT. This rearrangement joins TRBV5-4 to TRBJ2-3; D is unresolved. The CDR3 contains 15 residues. In germline, CDR1 is SGHNT, CDR2 YYREEE (reference sequence). Deletions cut 2 bases from V and 0 bases from J, with 10 bases between.

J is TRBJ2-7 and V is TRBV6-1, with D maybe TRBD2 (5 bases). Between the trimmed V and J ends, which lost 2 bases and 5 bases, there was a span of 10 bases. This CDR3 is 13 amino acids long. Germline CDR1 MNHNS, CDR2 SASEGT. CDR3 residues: CASSETRVHEQYF. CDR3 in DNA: TGTGCCAGCAGTGAAACGAGGGTCCACGAGCAGTACTTC.

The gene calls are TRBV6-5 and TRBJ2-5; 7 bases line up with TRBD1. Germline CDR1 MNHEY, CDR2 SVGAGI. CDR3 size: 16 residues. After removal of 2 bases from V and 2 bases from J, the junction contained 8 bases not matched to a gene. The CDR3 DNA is TGTGCCAGCAGTTACACCGGGACAGCAACTCAAGAGACCCAGTACTTC. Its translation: CASSYTGTATQETQYF.

The CDR3 DNA sequence: TGTGCCAGCAGCCAACGACTAGCGAGATTCTACGAGCAGTACTTC. Translation gives CASSQRLARFYEQYF. This chain connects TRBV5-6 to TRBJ2-7; 8 bases fit TRBD2. The CDR3 length is 15 residues. With 4 bases clipped from V and 3 bases from J, the junction kept 9 bases outside the gene matches. CDR1 is SGHDT and CDR2 is YYEEEE in the germline V gene.

CDR3 sequence: CASSADRATSEQYF. The CDR3 bases are TGTGCCAGCAGCGCGGACAGGGCTACCTCCGAGCAGTACTTC. This chain links TRBV5-8 with TRBJ2-7; 8 bases match TRBD1. Per the germline V gene, CDR1 is SGHTS and CDR2 is YDEGEE. The CDR3 is 14 amino acids. J was trimmed by 6 bases and V by 4 bases; bases with no gene match: 9.

The CDR3 DNA is TGCGCCAGCAGCTTGGACGGTTATAGCAATCAGCCCCAGCATTTT. Translating gives CASSLDGYSNQPQHF. This chain uses TRBV5-1 with TRBJ1-5; D is unclear. The CDR3 extends over 15 amino acids. Trimming removed 0 bases from V and 0 bases from J, with 7 bases in between. Germline CDR1 is SGHRS and CDR2 is YFSETQ.

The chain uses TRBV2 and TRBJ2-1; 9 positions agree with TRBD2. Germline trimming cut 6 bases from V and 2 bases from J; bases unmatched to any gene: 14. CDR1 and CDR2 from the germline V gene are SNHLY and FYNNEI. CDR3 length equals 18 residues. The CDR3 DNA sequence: TGTGCCAGCAGGGGGCTAGCGGGACCCCCCCCCGCCTACAATGAGCAGTTCTTC. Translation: CASRGLAGPPPAYNEQFF.

This CDR3 reads CAISEGVLGYTF. The DNA for the CDR3 is TGTGCCATCAGCGAGGGAGTATTGGGCTACACCTTC. The chain uses TRBV10-3 and TRBJ1-2, with D unresolved. This CDR3 spans 12 amino acids. Trimming cost V 6 bases and J 8 bases, with 13 bases left between them. CDR1 ENHRY and CDR2 SYGVKD come from the germline V gene.

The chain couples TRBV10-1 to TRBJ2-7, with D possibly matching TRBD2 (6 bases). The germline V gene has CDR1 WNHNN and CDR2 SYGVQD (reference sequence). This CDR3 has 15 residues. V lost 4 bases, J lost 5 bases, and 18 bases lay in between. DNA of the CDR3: TGCGCCAGCAGTGTTGGCGGGACGATGAGGGACGAGCAGTACTTC. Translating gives CASSVGGTMRDEQYF.

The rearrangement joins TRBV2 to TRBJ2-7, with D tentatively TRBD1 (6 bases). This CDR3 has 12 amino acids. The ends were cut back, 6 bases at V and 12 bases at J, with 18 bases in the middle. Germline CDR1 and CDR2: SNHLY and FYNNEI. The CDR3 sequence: CASSLSGETGYF. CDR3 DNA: TGTGCCAGCAGCCTAAGTGGAGAGACAGGGTACTTC.

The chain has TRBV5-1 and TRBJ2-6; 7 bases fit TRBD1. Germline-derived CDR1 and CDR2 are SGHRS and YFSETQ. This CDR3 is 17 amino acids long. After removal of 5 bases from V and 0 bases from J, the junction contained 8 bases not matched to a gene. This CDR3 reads CASRGTESRSGANVLTF. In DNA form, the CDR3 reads TGCGCCAGCAGGGGGACAGAGTCACGCTCTGGGGCCAACGTCCTGACTTTC.

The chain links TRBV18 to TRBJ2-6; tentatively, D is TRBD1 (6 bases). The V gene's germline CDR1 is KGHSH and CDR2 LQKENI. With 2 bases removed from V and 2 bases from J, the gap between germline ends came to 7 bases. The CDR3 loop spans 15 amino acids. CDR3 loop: CASSPTGTGANVLTF. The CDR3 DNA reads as TGTGCCAGCTCACCAACAGGGACTGGGGCCAACGTCCTGACTTTC.

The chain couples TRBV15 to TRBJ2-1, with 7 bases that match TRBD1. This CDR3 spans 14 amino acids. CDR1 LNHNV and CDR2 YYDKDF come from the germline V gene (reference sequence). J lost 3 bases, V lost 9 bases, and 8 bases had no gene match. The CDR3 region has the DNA TGTGCCACGAGAGCCACAGGGGTCTACAATGAGCAGTTCTTC. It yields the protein CATRATGVYNEQFF.

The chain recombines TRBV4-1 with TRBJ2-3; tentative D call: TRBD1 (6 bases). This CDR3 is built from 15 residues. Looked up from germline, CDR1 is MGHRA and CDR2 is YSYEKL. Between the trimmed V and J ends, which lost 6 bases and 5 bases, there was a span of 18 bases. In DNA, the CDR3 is TGCGCCAGCAGGCTGACAGGCCTAGTAGGAGATACGCAGTATTTT. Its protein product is CASRLTGLVGDTQYF.